The 23 T cell receptor beta chains below were found in one sample sequenced in a study of identical twins. Each CDR3 protein gets one entry after TCRdb re-called the 5' RACE reads with MiXCR. The data contain under 1 million distinct CDR3 sequences, approximately 13% of them singletons. This sample was also put to use in a study of yellow fever vaccine responses in identical twins.

Sequencing was performed on PBMCs. The receptor source for this set is a woman younger than 35 in good health.

The gene calls are TRBV29-1 and TRBJ1-1, with a weak D call TRBD1 (5 bases). Germline CDR1 SQVTM, CDR2 ANQGSEA. V lost 8 bases, J lost 1 base, and 14 bases lay in between. The CDR3 has 13 residues. The CDR3, as DNA: TGCAGCACCCTCAGACAGTCGAACACTGAAGCTTTCTTT. The encoded protein is CSTLRQSNTEAFF.

This clonotype was seen at least ten times. V gene TRBV6-2 or TRBV6-3 combines with J gene TRBJ2-7, with 10 positions matching TRBD2. CDR1 and CDR2 (germline): MNHEY, SVGEGT. The CDR3 sequence is 13 residues long. Written as DNA, the CDR3 is TGCGCCAGCAGCCAACTAGCGGGGTACGAGCAGTACGTC. Its protein is CASSQLAGYEQYV.

This clonotype has a handful of counts. The rearrangement joins TRBV19 to TRBJ2-1; tentatively, D is TRBD1 or TRBD2 (6 bases each). Trimming left V 3 bases short and J 6 bases short, with 15 bases between. Germline-derived CDR1 and CDR2 are LNHDA and SQIVND (reference sequence). The CDR3 has 15 residues. This chain's CDR3 is CASSMVSGGGNEQFF. In DNA form, the CDR3 reads TGTGCCAGTAGTATGGTAAGCGGAGGGGGCAATGAGCAGTTCTTC.

The gene calls are TRBV6-5 and TRBJ2-5, with D possibly called TRBD1 or TRBD2 (6 bases each). This CDR3 region has 15 residues. Trimming cost V 5 bases and J 4 bases, with 17 bases left between them. Germline-derived CDR1 and CDR2 are MNHEY and SVGAGI. In nucleotides, the CDR3 is TGTGCCAGCAGTACCGAAGGGGGGCTCAGAGAGACCCAGTACTTC. Amino acid sequence: CASSTEGGLRETQYF.

This clonotype was counted only a few times. V usage is TRBV20-1 and J usage is TRBJ2-7; 9 bases match TRBD1. With V trimmed by 8 bases and J by 4 bases, 15 bases remained unmatched. CDR1 and CDR2 from the germline V gene are DFQATT and SNEGSKA (reference sequence). CDR3 length: 15 amino acids. CDR3 in amino acids: CSPGWPGQGSYEQYV. CDR3 coding DNA: TGCAGTCCAGGATGGCCGGGACAGGGTTCGTACGAGCAGTACGTC.

The chain is built from TRBV11-3 and TRBJ2-1, with D hard to call. Per germline, CDR1 SGHNT and CDR2 YENEEA. V was clipped by 0 bases and J by 6 bases, with 9 bases between them. The CDR3 is made up of 14 amino acids. The CDR3 DNA follows: TGTGCCAGCAGCTTAGATCTAAACTTCAATGAGCAGTTCTTC. As protein: CASSLDLNFNEQFF.

This chain links TRBV6-1 with TRBJ2-7; D gene unclear. This CDR3 is 14 amino acids long. CDR1 and CDR2 from the germline V gene are MNHNS and SASEGT. Trimming pared 6 bases from V and 2 bases from J, leaving 14 bases between. The CDR3 loop reads CASSLGPQTYEQYF. For the CDR3, the DNA is TGTGCCAGCAGCCTCGGACCCCAGACCTACGAGCAGTACTTC.

The chain carries TRBV28 and TRBJ1-5, with no clear D. CDR3 size: 13 residues. Trimming pared 3 bases from V and 7 bases from J, leaving 10 bases between. The V gene's germline CDR1 is MDHEN and CDR2 SYDVKM. The CDR3 is CASSFEWWQPQHF. The CDR3 nucleotides read TGTGCCAGCAGTTTTGAGTGGTGGCAGCCCCAGCATTTT.

In its sample, this clonotype was seen a few times. Sequence at one end of the junction differs from germline and may be a read error. The chain couples TRBV20-1 to TRBJ2-3, with 7 bases that match TRBD2. Germline V gene lookup returns CDR1 DFQATT and CDR2 SNEGSKA (reference sequence). The length of the CDR3 is 12 residues. The CDR3 DNA reads as TGCAGAGCTACTGGGGGGGGAGATACGCAGTATTTT. Its translation is CRATGGGDTQYF.

This clonotype was detected a few times. The V gene is TRBV27, the J gene TRBJ2-3; D not resolved. Germline assignment: CDR1 MNHEY and CDR2 SMNVEV (reference sequence). V lost 0 bases to trimming and J lost 3 bases, with 7 bases between them. CDR3 length: 14 amino acids. CDR3 protein: CASSLSSLTDTQYF. In DNA, the CDR3 is TGTGCCAGCAGTTTATCGTCACTTACAGATACGCAGTATTTT.

The genes are TRBV6-2 or TRBV6-3 and TRBJ2-1; TRBD1 aligns across 10 bases. J was trimmed by 15 bases and V by 6 bases; bases with no gene match: 8. The CDR3 totals 12 residues. Germline CDR1 is MNHEY and CDR2 is SVGEGT. The CDR3 is CASRSGTGDTFF. The CDR3 bases are TGTGCCAGCAGATCCGGGACAGGGGATACGTTCTTC.

The genes are TRBV29-1 and TRBJ1-1; D perhaps matches TRBD1 (5 bases). Germline-derived CDR1 and CDR2 are SQVTM and ANQGSEA. The CDR3 covers 12 residues. Trimming took 3 bases from V and 1 from J, leaving 6 bases between them. DNA for the CDR3: TGCAGCGTTGAGACAGCGAACACTGAAGCTTTCTTT. Protein: CSVETANTEAFF.

The rearrangement uses TRBV19 and TRBJ2-1; 9 bases align to TRBD1. CDR3 length equals 18 residues. Germline trimming cut 7 bases from V and 1 base from J; bases unmatched to any gene: 14. Germline V gene sequence: CDR1 LNHDA, CDR2 SQIVND (reference sequence). The CDR3 sequence: CASTMGTGSSRSYNEQFF. For the CDR3, the DNA is TGTGCCAGTACCATGGGGACAGGGTCATCTCGGTCCTACAATGAGCAGTTCTTC.

This clonotype has more than one count but fewer than ten. The rearrangement links TRBV6-1 to TRBJ2-1; TRBD1 or TRBD2 may be the D gene (7 bases each). V lost 6 bases to trimming and J lost 4 bases, with 16 bases between them. From germline, CDR1 is MNHNS and CDR2 SASEGT. This CDR3 has 15 residues. The CDR3 DNA is TGTGCCAGCAGCCAGCAGGGGGGGTTTTACAATGAGCAGTTCTTC. This translates into CASSQQGGFYNEQFF.

The rearrangement joins TRBV20-1 to TRBJ2-2; 9 positions agree with TRBD2. J was trimmed by 0 bases and V by 3 bases; bases with no gene match: 8. Germline CDR1 and CDR2: DFQATT and SNEGSKA (reference sequence). The CDR3 covers 17 residues. CDR3 residues: CSARDLLAGANTGELFF. The CDR3 nucleotides are TGCAGTGCTAGGGACCTTTTAGCGGGAGCGAACACCGGGGAGCTGTTTTTT.

The V call is TRBV4-1, the J call TRBJ2-3, with 9 bases lining up with TRBD2. With 2 bases clipped from V and 4 bases from J, the junction kept 7 bases outside the gene matches. There are 16 residues in the CDR3. Germline V gene lookup returns CDR1 MGHRA and CDR2 YSYEKL. CDR3 DNA: TGCGCCAGCAGCCAATGGTCAGTAGCGGGAGCAGATACGCAGTATTTT. Protein: CASSQWSVAGADTQYF.

CDR3 DNA: TGTGCCAGCAGTCACGATCCGGACAGGGGGCACTCCTACGAGCAGTACTTC. This codes for CASSHDPDRGHSYEQYF. This chain links TRBV2 with TRBJ2-7, with 11 nucleotides matching TRBD1. This CDR3 region has 17 residues. Trimming at V came to 5 bases and at J to 0 bases, leaving 9 bases not matched to a gene. In germline, CDR1 is SNHLY, CDR2 FYNNEI.

A few counts support this clonotype. The J gene is TRBJ2-2, the V gene TRBV2; maybe TRBD2 (5 bases). V was clipped by 3 bases and J by 7 bases, with 12 bases between them. CDR3 length: 14 residues. Germline-derived CDR1 and CDR2 are SNHLY and FYNNEI. The CDR3 DNA follows: TGTGCCAGCAGTGACCGGGATAGGGTCGGGGAGCTGTTTTTT. Translating it yields CASSDRDRVGELFF.

The V and J genes are TRBV6-5 and TRBJ1-4; D is ambiguous. The CDR3 has 14 amino acids. The V end lost 2 bases, the J end lost 3 bases, and 7 bases lay between the germline ends. Germline loops: CDR1 MNHEY, CDR2 SVGAGI. CDR3 in amino acids: CASSYQAANEKLFF. CDR3 coding DNA: TGTGCCAGCAGTTACCAGGCGGCTAATGAAAAACTGTTTTTT.

The sample holds many counts of this clonotype. The chain uses TRBV24-1 and TRBJ1-5, with 7 nucleotides matching TRBD1. Trimming took 4 bases from V and 3 from J; bases not matched to a gene: 5. Per germline, CDR1 KGHDR and CDR2 SFDVKD. The CDR3 sequence is 15 residues long. In DNA form, the CDR3 reads TGTGCCACCAGTGACCCCACAGGGGACAATCAGCCCCAGCATTTT. Its protein product is CATSDPTGDNQPQHF.

About this clonotype itself: Since no conserved phenylalanine or tryptophan closes the CDR3, a read error is the likely cause. J is TRBJ2-3 and V is TRBV5-1; TRBD2 matches 8 bases. Germline V gives CDR1 SGHRS, CDR2 YFSETQ. The V segment lost 0 bases and the J segment 3 bases; nucleotides outside the gene matches: 3. CDR3 length: 15 residues. The CDR3 DNA reads as TGCGCCAGCAGCTTGGAGGGACTAGGAACAGATACGCAGTATTCT. Translated: CASSLEGLGTDTQYS.

This chain uses TRBV29-1 with TRBJ2-1; TRBD2 might be the D (5 bases). Germline CDR1 and CDR2: SQVTM and ANQGSEA. V gave up 7 bases and J gave up 5 bases, with 9 bases separating them. CDR3 length equals 11 residues. The CDR3: CSGIAHNEQFF. In nucleotides, the CDR3 is TGCAGCGGAATAGCGCACAATGAGCAGTTCTTC.

The rearrangement links TRBV24-1 to TRBJ2-3, with 9 bases fitting TRBD1. Per germline, CDR1 KGHDR and CDR2 SFDVKD. V lost 4 bases to trimming and J lost 6 bases; unmatched junction nucleotides: 7. This CDR3 has 15 residues. DNA of the CDR3: TGTGCCACCAGTGAATCGGACAGGGGAACGGATACGCAGTATTTT. The encoded protein is CATSESDRGTDTQYF.